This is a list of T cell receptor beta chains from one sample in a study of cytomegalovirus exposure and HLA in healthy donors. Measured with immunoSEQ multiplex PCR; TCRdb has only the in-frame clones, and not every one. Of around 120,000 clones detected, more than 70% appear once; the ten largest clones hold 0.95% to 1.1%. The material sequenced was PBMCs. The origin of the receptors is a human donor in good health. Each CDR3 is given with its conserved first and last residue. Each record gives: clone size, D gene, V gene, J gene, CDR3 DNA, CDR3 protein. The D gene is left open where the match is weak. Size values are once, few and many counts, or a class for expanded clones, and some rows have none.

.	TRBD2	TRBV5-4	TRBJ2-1	TGTGCCAGCAGCAAGGGACTAGCGGGGGGCCACAATGAGCAGTTCTTC	CASSKGLAGGHNEQFF
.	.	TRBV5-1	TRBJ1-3	TGCGCCAGCAGCTATGGTACAGGACCCATAAAGGACACCATATATTTT	CASSYGTGPIKDTIYF
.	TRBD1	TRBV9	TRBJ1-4	TGTGCCAGCAGCCCCCGGACAGGGGTTGAAAAACTGTTTTTT	CASSPRTGVEKLFF
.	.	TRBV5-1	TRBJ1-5	TGCGCCAGCAGCTCACACGGGGATCAGCCCCAGCATTTT	CASSSHGDQPQHF
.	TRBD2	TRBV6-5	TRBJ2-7	TGTGCCAGCAGTTATATCGGGGGGTACCCCTCCTACGAGCAGTACTTC	CASSYIGGYPSYEQYF
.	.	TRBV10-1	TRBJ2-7	TGCGCCAGCAGCCCCTCTTTTAGATCCTACGAGCAGTACTTC	CASSPSFRSYEQYF
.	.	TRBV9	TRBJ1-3	TGTGCCAGCAGCGTTTCCCCCGGGGGACTCTCAGGGAACACCATATATTTT	CASSVSPGGLSGNTIYF
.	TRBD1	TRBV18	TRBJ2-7	TGTGCCAGCTCACCAGGGACAGGGGGTGTCTACGAGCAGTACTTC	CASSPGTGGVYEQYF
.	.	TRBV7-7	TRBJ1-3	TGTGCTAGCAGCTTAGATCAAGGTAAAAGGGGATACACCATATATTTT	CASSLDQGKRGYTIYF
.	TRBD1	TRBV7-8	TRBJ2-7	TGTGCCAGCAGCCCCCTCTCGGGACAGGACTACGAGCAGTACTTC	CASSPLSGQDYEQYF
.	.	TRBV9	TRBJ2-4	TGTGCCAGCAGCGTTGCGGGACTCTTAATAAACATTCAGTACTTC	CASSVAGLLINIQYF
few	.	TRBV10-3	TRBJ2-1	TGTGCCATCAGCGGGGGATTCCGCAATGAGCAGTTCTTC	CAISGGFRNEQFF
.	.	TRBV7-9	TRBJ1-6	TGTGCCAGCAGACTTCCCGCGAACAATTCACCCCTCCACTTT	CASRLPANNSPLHF
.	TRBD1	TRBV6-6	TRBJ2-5	TGTGCCAGCAGTCCACAGGGGGATGAGACCCAGTACTTC	CASSPQGDETQYF
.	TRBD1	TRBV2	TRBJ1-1	TGTGCCAGCAGTGAAGCTTCGGACAGGGTGGACACTGAAGCTTTCTTT	CASSEASDRVDTEAFF
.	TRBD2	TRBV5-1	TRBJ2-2	TGCGCCAGCATTGCGGGGGGGCAAAACACCGGGGAGCTGTTTTTT	CASIAGGQNTGELFF
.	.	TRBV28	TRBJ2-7	TGTGCCAGCCGCCCGGCGGGGCTCGCCTACGAGCAGTACTTC	CASRPAGLAYEQYF
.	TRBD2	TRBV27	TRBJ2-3	TGTGCCAGCAGTTTTACTCCGTGGACTAGCGGGGGGCAGGGCACAGATACGCAGTATTTT	CASSFTPWTSGGQGTDTQYF
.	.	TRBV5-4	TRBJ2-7	TGTGCCAGCAGCCGAGTGGGGGGGCGAGAGTACGAGCAGTACTTC	CASSRVGGREYEQYF
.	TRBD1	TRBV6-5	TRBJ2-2	TGTGCCAGCAGTTACGGACAGGGTGGAGACACCGGGGAGCTGTTTTTT	CASSYGQGGDTGELFF
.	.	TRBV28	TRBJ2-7	TGTGCCAGCAGCTTCAGGGGAAACGAGCAGTACTTC	CASSFRGNEQYF
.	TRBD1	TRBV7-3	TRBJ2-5	TGTGCCAGCAGCTCCCCGGGACAGGGGGACACGTGGGGGGGGGAGACCCAGTACTTC	CASSSPGQGDTWGGETQYF
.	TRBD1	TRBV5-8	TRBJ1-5	TGTGCCAGCACCGTCCCGGGACAGGGAGTTCAGCCCCAGCATTTT	CASTVPGQGVQPQHF
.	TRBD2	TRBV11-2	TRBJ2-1	TGTGCCAGCAGCTTAGATGGGGGGGGATTCTACAATGAGCAGTTCTTC	CASSLDGGGFYNEQFF
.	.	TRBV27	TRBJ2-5	TGTGCCAGCAGCCAACTAGGGCGAGAGACCCAGTACTTC	CASSQLGRETQYF
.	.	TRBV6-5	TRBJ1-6	TGTGCCAGCAGTTACGGGGAGGGGTGGGGTAATTCACCCCTCCACTTT	CASSYGEGWGNSPLHF
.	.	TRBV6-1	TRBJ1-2	TGTGCCAGCAGTGAAGGATTTACTCTCCCCAAGATGGGCTACACCTTC	CASSEGFTLPKMGYTF
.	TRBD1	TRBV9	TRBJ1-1	TGTGCCAGCAGCGTATCCCCTCCCGGGACAGGAAACACTGAAGCTTTCTTT	CASSVSPPGTGNTEAFF
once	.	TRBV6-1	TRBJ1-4	TGTGCCAGCAGTGCCGTGCTTGGGCGGGGAACTAATGAAAAACTGTTTTTT	CASSAVLGRGTNEKLFF
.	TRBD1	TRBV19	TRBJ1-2	TGTGCCAGTAGGTTACCGGGACAGCCTAACTATGGCTACACCTTC	CASRLPGQPNYGYTF
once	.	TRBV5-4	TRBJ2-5	TGTGCTAGCAGACTGGGGTCAGGGGACGAGACCCAGTACTTC	CASRLGSGDETQYF
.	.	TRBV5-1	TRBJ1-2	TGCGCCAGCAGCTCCACTGACACCAACTATGGCTACACCTTC	CASSSTDTNYGYTF
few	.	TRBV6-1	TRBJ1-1	TGTGCCAGCAGACCCGAGACAGTTAGCAGCACTGAAGCTTTCTTT	CASRPETVSSTEAFF
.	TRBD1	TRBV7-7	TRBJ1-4	TGTGCCAGCAGCTTAGGTCTGGGACAGGCCGGCGAAAAACTGTTTTTT	CASSLGLGQAGEKLFF
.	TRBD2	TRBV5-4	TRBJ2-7	TGTGCCAGCAGCTTGGTGGGAGGGCAGCCCAACGAGCAGTACTTC	CASSLVGGQPNEQYF
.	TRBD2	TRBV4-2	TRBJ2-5	TGTGCCAGCAGCCAAGATTATGGGCGGGGGGGCCGAGGGACCCAGTACTTC	CASSQDYGRGGRGTQYF
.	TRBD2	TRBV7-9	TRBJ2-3	TGTGCCAGCAGCGAAAAGGTCGGGGGGGCGGATACGCAGTATTTT	CASSEKVGGADTQYF
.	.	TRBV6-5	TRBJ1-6	TGTGCCAGCAGACGGTCCCTTAGTTCACCCCTCCACTTT	CASRRSLSSPLHF
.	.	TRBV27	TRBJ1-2	TGTGCCAGCAGCCAGGGAGGATATGGCTACACCTTC	CASSQGGYGYTF
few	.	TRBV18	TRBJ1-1	TGTGCCAGCTCACCACGGGGGGATGAAGCTTTCTTT	CASSPRGDEAFF
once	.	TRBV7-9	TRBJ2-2	TGTGCCAGCAGCTCACCGAACAGGGCTCTTTACACCGGGGAGCTGTTTTTT	CASSSPNRALYTGELFF
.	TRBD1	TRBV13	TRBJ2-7	TGTGCCAGCAGCTGGGGGGGACAGGGGTTTTACGAGCAGTACTTC	CASSWGGQGFYEQYF
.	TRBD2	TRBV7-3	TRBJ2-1	TGTGCCAGCAGCCGACACTCTAGCGGGGACAATGAGCAGTTCTTC	CASSRHSSGDNEQFF
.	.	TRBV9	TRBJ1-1	TGTGCCAGCAGCGAACAGGTGTACACTGAAGCTTTCTTT	CASSEQVYTEAFF
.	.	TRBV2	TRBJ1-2	TGTGCCAGCATTGGAGGGGTTGTGCGAGGCTACACCTTC	CASIGGVVRGYTF
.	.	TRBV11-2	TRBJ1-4	TGTGCCAGCAGCCCAGATCAGAGACAGGAGAATGAAAAACTGTTTTTT	CASSPDQRQENEKLFF
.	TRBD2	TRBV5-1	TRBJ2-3	TGCGCCAGCAGCTTGGGACTAGCGGGGGGGCCTACAGATACGCAGTATTTT	CASSLGLAGGPTDTQYF
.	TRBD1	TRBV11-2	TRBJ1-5	TGTGCCAGCAGCTCCCCCGACAGGGACAGCAATCAGCCCCAGCATTTT	CASSSPDRDSNQPQHF
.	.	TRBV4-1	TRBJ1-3	TGCGCCAGCAGCCAAGATATGAGCAAACCTTTTTCTGGAAACACCATATATTTT	CASSQDMSKPFSGNTIYF
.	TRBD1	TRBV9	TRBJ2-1	TGTGCCAGCAGCGTAGAGGGACAGGGAGGCAATGAGCAGTTCTTC	CASSVEGQGGNEQFF
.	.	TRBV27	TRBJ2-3	TGTGCCAGCAGTTTCGTCGGCACAGATACGCAGTATTTT	CASSFVGTDTQYF